The 7 T cell receptor beta chains below all came from one sample that was sequenced in a study of T-cell reconstitution after alpha-beta-depleted transplantation in children. Unique molecular identifiers featured in how the TCRbeta library was prepared. One entry per CDR3 protein results from TCRdb running MiXCR on the PCR reads. This sample has fewer than 550,000 distinct CDR3 sequences; around 15% occur once, and the top ten carry around 28%. The sample in question was PBMCs, mostly from graft donor cells, obtained 360 days after TCRalphabeta/CD19-depleted stem cell transplant. The receptors shown here come from a boy younger than two who had a stem cell transplant for Wiskott-Aldrich syndrome, so the T cells may come from the graft donor.

This clonotype has only a few counts. An end of the junction differs from the germline gene, which may be a read error. This rearrangement joins TRBV27 to TRBJ2-2, with D perhaps assigned TRBD1 or TRBD2 (5 bases each). Per germline, CDR1 MNHEY and CDR2 SMNVEV (reference sequence). The CDR3 contains 16 residues. The CDR3: CASSLAGTTKTGELFF. DNA of the CDR3: TGTGCCAGCAGTTTAGCCGGGACCACGAAAACCGGGGAGCTGTTTTTT.

This clonotype has just a few counts. V and J are TRBV27 and TRBJ2-2; TRBD2 aligns across 10 bases. Germline CDR1 MNHEY, CDR2 SMNVEV (reference sequence). J gave up 7 bases and V 3 bases, and 17 bases lay outside the gene matches. The CDR3 totals 19 residues. Here the CDR3 reads CASSFLGSSSGGAHGELFF. The DNA for the CDR3 is TGTGCCAGCAGTTTTTTGGGGTCGTCGAGCGGGGGGGCCCACGGGGAGCTGTTTTTT.

The chain combines TRBV3-1 with TRBJ2-3; D might be TRBD1 or TRBD2, each matching 5 bases. V lost 1 base, J lost 4 bases, and 12 bases lay in between. The CDR3 is 15 amino acids. The V gene's germline CDR1 is LGHDT and CDR2 YNNKEL (reference sequence). DNA of the CDR3: TGTGCCAGCAGCCAAGTTCCCCGGGACCCAGATACGCAGTATTTT. It codes for CASSQVPRDPDTQYF.

About this clonotype: A much more abundant neighbour one base away suggests this may be a read error. V and J are TRBV2 and TRBJ2-5; no reliable D call. The CDR3 is 12 amino acids. V was pared by 6 bases and J by 1 base, with 6 bases between. Germline assignment: CDR1 SNHLY and CDR2 FYNNEI. In DNA form, the CDR3 reads TGTGCCAGCAGCCGGGTCCAAGAGACCCAGTACTTC. This encodes CASSRVQETQYF.

This chain links TRBV2 with TRBJ1-3; D might be TRBD1 (6 bases). CDR3 size: 14 residues. CDR1 is SNHLY and CDR2 is FYNNEI in the germline V gene. Trimming removed 7 bases at V and 0 bases at J, with 10 bases between. This CDR3 is CASNGQSSGNTIYF. CDR3 coding DNA: TGTGCCAGCAATGGACAGAGCTCTGGAAACACCATATATTTT.

This clonotype was counted only a few times. The chain couples TRBV5-1 to TRBJ2-7; D not certain. This CDR3 spans 14 amino acids. CDR1 is SGHRS, CDR2 YFSETQ, per germline. The V and J ends lost 0 bases and 0 bases respectively, with 7 bases between them. In nucleotides, the CDR3 is TGCGCCAGCAGCTTGGAGCCGGACTCCTACGAGCAGTACTTC. Its translation: CASSLEPDSYEQYF.

The CDR3, as DNA: TGCGCCAGCAGCGACCCGGGACAGGTCGCTGAAGCTTTCTTT. Translated, it gives CASSDPGQVAEAFF. This chain connects TRBV5-1 to TRBJ1-1; 8 positions match TRBD1. The ends lost 4 bases at V and 6 bases at J; junction bases unmatched: 8. CDR3 length equals 14 residues. Germline values: CDR1 SGHRS, CDR2 YFSETQ.